This TCR beta chain stems from a study of shared clonotypes between healthy human individuals. This CDR3 comprises 16 residues. CDR1 is MDHEN and CDR2 is SYDVKM in the germline V gene. The V and J ends lost 2 bases and 3 bases respectively, with 17 bases between them. Naive CD8 cells, CD45RO-negative and positively selected for CCR7, excluded terminally differentiated effector memory CD45RA+ cells. Libraries were prepared by immunoSEQ multiplex PCR; TCRdb keeps only in-frame clonotypes and omits some of them. The sample lists a few hundred thousand clones, around 95% occurring once. Sample: naive CD8+ T cells sorted from blood. V usage is TRBV28 and J usage is TRBJ2-7, with D perhaps matching TRBD1 (5 bases). This receptor was obtained from a woman aged 25 to 39 in good health. Here the CDR3 reads CASSLIIGDGHYEQYF. CDR3 sequence (DNA): TGTGCCAGCAGTTTAATTATAGGAGACGGACACTACGAGCAGTACTTC.